The T cell receptor (beta chain) described here comes from a study of graft-versus-host responses after intestinal transplantation. Study summary: The whole recipient group had anti-thymocyte globulin induction followed by tacrolimus and steroids for around 3 years. Overall study results and limits: Investigators detected GvH clones in recipient marrow, with some emerging earlier in ileum or blood.

Assay: immunoSEQ multiplex PCR; the TCRdb copy retains only in-frame clones and omits some. The sample holds more than 100,000 clones, roughly 95% seen once. Comment on this clone: As yet, its antigen is unknown.

This clonotype was obtained from a human donor who received an intestinal transplant. The specimen was unstimulated CD8+ T cells sorted from spleen or lymph node cells, collected before intestinal transplant.

The CDR3: CASSLKGDRGNYEQYF. In DNA form, the CDR3 reads TGTGCCAGCAGCCTTAAAGGGGACAGGGGGAACTACGAGCAGTACTTC. The chain has TRBV4-2 and TRBJ2-7; TRBD1 aligns across 11 bases. CDR1 LGHNA and CDR2 YNFKEQ come from the germline V gene. Trimming cost V 4 bases and J 3 bases; bases outside gene matches: 8. This CDR3 spans 16 amino acids.